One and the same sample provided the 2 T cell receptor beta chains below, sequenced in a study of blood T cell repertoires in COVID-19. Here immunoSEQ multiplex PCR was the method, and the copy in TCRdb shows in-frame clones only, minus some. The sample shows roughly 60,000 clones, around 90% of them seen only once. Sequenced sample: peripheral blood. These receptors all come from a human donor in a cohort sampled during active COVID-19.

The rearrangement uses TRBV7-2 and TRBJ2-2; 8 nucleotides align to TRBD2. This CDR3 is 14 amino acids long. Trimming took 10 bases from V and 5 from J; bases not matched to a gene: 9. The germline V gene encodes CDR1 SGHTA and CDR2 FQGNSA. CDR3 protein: CATKTSAGTGELFF. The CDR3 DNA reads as TGTGCCACCAAGACTAGCGCAGGAACCGGGGAGCTGTTTTTT.

Here the CDR3 DNA reads TGCGCCAGCAGCCTCCGGGACTATATCAACGAGCAGTACTTC. This translates into CASSLRDYINEQYF. This chain connects TRBV4-1 to TRBJ2-7; 7 bases agree with TRBD2. The germline gives CDR1 MGHRA, CDR2 YSYEKL. This CDR3 has 14 residues. J lost 5 bases, V lost 4 bases, and 8 bases had no gene match.